One and the same sample provided the 13 T cell receptor beta chains below, sequenced in a study of radiotherapy plus CTLA-4 blockade in lung cancer. Assay: immunoSEQ multiplex PCR; the TCRdb copy retains only in-frame clones and omits some. This table holds about 28,000 clones, around three quarters found once. Sequencing was performed on peripheral blood, taken from a patient treated with radiotherapy plus ipilimumab. The origin of the receptors is a human donor with non-small cell lung cancer that progressed on radiotherapy plus ipilimumab.

The rearrangement uses TRBV2 and TRBJ2-7; unclear D gene. Germline assignment: CDR1 SNHLY and CDR2 FYNNEI. The germline V and J ends were trimmed by 7 bases and 0 bases, with 16 bases remaining between them. The CDR3 is 15 amino acids. DNA for the CDR3: TGTGCCAGCACCCCGGATATCAGGAGCTCCTACGAGCAGTACTTC. It codes for CASTPDIRSSYEQYF.

J is TRBJ2-6 and V is TRBV29-1; D unclear. Germline V gene sequence: CDR1 SQVTM, CDR2 ANQGSEA. This CDR3 spans 13 amino acids. Here the CDR3 reads CSAWTSGANVLTF. The DNA for the CDR3 is TGCAGTGCTTGGACGTCTGGGGCCAACGTCCTGACTTTC.

The CDR3 here is CASGSGQGARNEQFF. The CDR3 region has the DNA TGTGCTAGTGGTTCGGGACAGGGGGCTCGAAATGAGCAGTTCTTC. This chain links TRBV12-5 with TRBJ2-1, with 12 bases identical to TRBD1. The CDR3 sequence is 15 residues long. The V gene's germline CDR1 is LGHNT and CDR2 FRNRAP. Trimming at V came to 4 bases and at J to 7 bases, leaving 5 bases not matched to a gene.

Concerning this clone itself: Other DNA sequences in this sample translate to the same CDR3. The CDR3: CASSSTLAGGTDTQYF. The CDR3 DNA reads as TGTGCCAGCAGTTCGACACTAGCGGGAGGTACAGATACGCAGTATTTT. This chain uses TRBV7-3 with TRBJ2-3; 12 nucleotides match TRBD2. Germline values: CDR1 SGHTA, CDR2 FQGTGA. The CDR3 spans 16 residues. V lost 6 bases, J lost 3 bases, and 7 bases stayed unmatched.

The V and J genes are TRBV28 and TRBJ1-2; 7 bases match TRBD1. V lost 5 bases, J lost 8 bases, and 14 bases stayed unmatched. Germline V gives CDR1 MDHEN, CDR2 SYDVKM. The CDR3 is 15 amino acids. CDR3 DNA: TGTGCCAGCAGTGACACCGGGACAGCAGTGCGGGGCTACACCTTC. Its translation: CASSDTGTAVRGYTF.

J is TRBJ1-5 and V is TRBV28; D is unresolved. This CDR3 contains 16 residues. V dropped 5 bases and J dropped 2 bases, with 16 bases sitting between them. The germline V gene encodes CDR1 MDHEN and CDR2 SYDVKM. In DNA, the CDR3 is TGTGCCAGCAGTCCCCGACACTCCGTCGGCAATCAGCCCCAGCATTTT. This gives the protein CASSPRHSVGNQPQHF. The full variable domain, its missing parts supplied by reference TRBV28 and TRBJ1-5, is DVKVTQSSRYLVKRTGEKVFLECVQDMDHENMFWYRQDPGLGLRLIYFSYDVKMKEKGDIPEGYSVSREKKERFSLILESASTNQTSMYLCASSPRHSVGNQPQHFGDGTRLSIL.

The V gene is TRBV10-3, the J gene TRBJ1-2; 8 bases fit TRBD1. The CDR3 spans 13 residues. In germline, CDR1 is ENHRY, CDR2 SYGVKD. V shed 10 bases and J 6 bases; nucleotides not matched to a gene: 10. The CDR3 reads CATAGQGSHGYTF. CDR3 in DNA: TGTGCCACCGCCGGACAGGGCTCTCATGGCTACACCTTC.

The genes are TRBV5-1 and TRBJ2-7, with a tentative D call TRBD2 (5 bases). Germline V gene lookup returns CDR1 SGHRS and CDR2 YFSETQ. The ends were cut back, 1 base at V and 5 bases at J, with 13 bases in the middle. The CDR3 contains 14 residues. The CDR3 region has the DNA TGCGCCAGCAGCTTGTGGGATAGCGTCAACGAGCAGTACTTC. This sequence encodes CASSLWDSVNEQYF.

In this sample, this clone turned up once. In DNA form, the CDR3 reads TGTGCCAGCAGTTCGAATAGCGGGGGGGCCTCAGATACGCAGTATTTT. It yields the protein CASSSNSGGASDTQYF. The V call is TRBV28, the J call TRBJ2-3; 11 bases match TRBD2. Germline assignment: CDR1 MDHEN and CDR2 SYDVKM. CDR3 size: 16 residues. V trimming: 4 bases; J trimming: 4 bases; junction bases outside the gene matches: 7.

The chain is built from TRBV5-4 and TRBJ1-2, with a possible D match to TRBD1 (6 bases). Trimming shortened V by 10 bases and J by 1 base, and 17 bases separated the two germline ends. The CDR3 extends over 14 amino acids. The germline CDR1 and CDR2 sequences are SGHNT and YYREEE (reference sequence). In nucleotides, the CDR3 is TGTGCCGGGACGAGGGGGGCGGTTAACTATGGCTACACCTTC. This sequence encodes CAGTRGAVNYGYTF.

This clone was observed a few times. The chain couples TRBV7-7 to TRBJ2-2; D may be TRBD1 (6 bases). Germline CDR1 and CDR2: SSHAT and FNYEAQ (reference sequence). The CDR3 has 14 amino acids. V lost 5 bases and J 1 base, leaving 8 bases between the germline ends. The CDR3 coding sequence is TGTGCCAGCAGCCCGGGACAGAACACCGGGGAGCTGTTTTTT. Residues: CASSPGQNTGELFF. The whole variable domain, filled in from reference TRBV7-7 and TRBJ2-2, reads GAGVSQSPRYKVTKRGQDVTLRCDPISSHATLYWYQQALGQGPEFLTYFNYEAQPDKSGLPSDRFSAERPEGSISTLTIQRTEQRDSAMYRCASSPGQNTGELFFGEGSRLTVL.

A few counts support this clone. The rearrangement links TRBV30 to TRBJ1-1; D is unresolved. V was shortened by 4 bases and J by 0 bases, with 3 bases between the two germline ends. Germline CDR1 reads GTSNPN; CDR2 reads SVGIG (reference sequence). The CDR3 contains 11 residues. The CDR3 is CAWMMNTEAFF. CDR3 in DNA: TGTGCCTGGATGATGAACACTGAAGCTTTCTTT.

The V gene is TRBV11-2, the J gene TRBJ2-7, with unresolved D. The CDR3 sequence is 14 residues long. The ends were cut back, 2 bases at V and 2 bases at J, with 10 bases in the middle. In germline, CDR1 is SGHAT, CDR2 FQNNGV. CDR3 region: CASSLRQAPYEQYF. The CDR3 nucleotides are TGTGCCAGCAGCTTACGGCAGGCGCCCTACGAGCAGTACTTC.